One sample yielded the 31 T cell receptor beta chains listed below, sequenced in a study of tumor and adjacent non-tumor tissue in lung cancer. TCRbeta libraries were built with three rounds of nested PCR, modified from ARM-PCR. TCRdb passed the multiplex PCR reads through MiXCR, listing each CDR3 protein once. The repertoire holds about 80,000 distinct CDR3 sequences, with 72% as singletons. The template was RNA from unsorted bulk tissue. The sample comprised lung tumor tissue. These receptors were collected from a woman aged 35 to 49 with non-small cell lung cancer.

As for this clonotype: An end of the junction does not agree with germline; a read error may underlie this. This chain connects TRBV11-2 to TRBJ2-3, with 8 bases fitting TRBD2. Germline CDR1 and CDR2: SGHAT and FQNNGV. This CDR3 region has 15 residues. The CDR3 here is CARSLSGGSTDTQYF. CDR3 nucleotides: TGTGCCAGGAGCTTAAGCGGGGGTAGCACAGATACACAATATTTT.

Comment on this clonotype: The junction departs from the called germline gene at one end, perhaps through a read error. This chain connects TRBV11-2 to TRBJ2-5, with TRBD2 matching over 7 bases. The CDR3 extends over 15 amino acids. Germline values: CDR1 SGHAT, CDR2 FQNNGV. The CDR3 bases are TGTGCCTGCAGCCGGTCCATTAGCGGGCGGGAGACCCAATACTTC. It yields the protein CACSRSISGRETQYF.

Remarks on this clonotype: At one boundary the junction diverges from the germline segment, which might be a read error. V usage is TRBV29-1 and J usage is TRBJ2-1; D not resolved. Germline CDR1 is SQVTM and CDR2 is ANQGSEA. This CDR3 comprises 14 residues. The CDR3, as DNA: TGCAGCGTCTACACTGCGAGCTCCTACAATGAGCAGATCTTC. Its translation: CSVYTASSYNEQIF.

Turning to this clonotype: One junction end does not reproduce the germline sequence, and a read error may be involved. The chain has TRBV11-2 and TRBJ1-5, with D maybe TRBD1 (5 bases). The CDR3 sequence is 13 residues long. CDR1 is SGHAT, CDR2 FQNNGV, per germline. The CDR3 loop reads CACSLDRNEHQHF. The CDR3 bases are TGTGCCTGCAGCTTAGACAGAAATGAGCACCAGCATTTT.

This clonotype was found many times. The genes are TRBV4-1 and TRBJ2-2; D not certain. This CDR3 spans 17 amino acids. Between the trimmed V and J ends, which lost 1 base and 4 bases, there was a span of 16 bases. Germline V gene sequence: CDR1 MGHRA, CDR2 YSYEKL. The CDR3 nucleotides are TGCGCCAGCAGCCAAGTTTTGTCAGGATCGGGCACCGGGGAGCTGTTTTTT. This encodes CASSQVLSGSGTGELFF.

The chain has TRBV6-5 and TRBJ2-7; D possibly corresponds to TRBD2 (5 bases). This CDR3 region has 16 residues. Germline CDR1 and CDR2: MNHEY and SVGAGI. The CDR3 reads CVRRPSPGQTTYEQYF. The DNA of the CDR3 is TGTGTCAGGAGGCCTTCCCCGGGCCAGACCACCTACGAGCAGTACTTC.

V usage is TRBV6-4 and J usage is TRBJ1-5; D is undetermined. V shed 5 bases and J shed 5 bases, with 10 bases lying between them. Germline V gene sequence: CDR1 MRHNA, CDR2 SNTAGT. This CDR3 contains 13 residues. The CDR3, as DNA: TGTGCCAGCAGTTCCACCCTTTATCAGCCCCAGCATTTT. Translating gives CASSSTLYQPQHF.

The V gene is TRBV20-1, the J gene TRBJ1-4; 7 bases fit TRBD1. This CDR3 is built from 14 residues. With 0 bases clipped from V and 10 bases from J, the junction kept 8 bases outside the gene matches. The germline gives CDR1 DFQATT, CDR2 SNEGSKA (reference sequence). CDR3 region: CSARDPVRGGKLFF. CDR3 bases: TGCAGTGCTAGAGATCCAGTCAGGGGGGGAAAACTGTTTTTT.

For this clonotype: A read error is likely, as this CDR3 ends without the conserved phenylalanine or tryptophan. No DNA is shown, since the ends of the CDR3 on it are uncertain; the CDR3 is the one TCRdb lists. This chain's CDR3 is CASSLARGGAGANIHYL. The rearrangement uses TRBV12-3 or TRBV12-4 and TRBJ2-4; no check of the table's D call, TRBD1, against the DNA was made. The CDR3 region is 17 residues in length, termini included.

There are a few counts of this clonotype. A much larger clonotype is one base distant, so this may be a read error. This chain links TRBV20-1 with TRBJ1-5; no definite D call. Germline V lookup: CDR1 DFQATT, CDR2 SNEGSKA (reference sequence). This CDR3 has 14 residues. Here the CDR3 reads CNARDRGEAQPQHF. The CDR3 region has the DNA TGCAATGCTAGAGATCGGGGAGAAGCTCAGCCCCAGCATTTT.

The chain combines TRBV6-6 with TRBJ2-6; D is tentatively TRBD1 or TRBD2 (5 bases each). The ends were cut back, 8 bases at V and 0 bases at J, with 20 bases in the middle. The CDR3 runs 18 residues. CDR1 is MNHNY, CDR2 SVGAGI, per germline (reference sequence). For the CDR3, the DNA is TGTGCCAGCGGTTCCCAGGGACGGCAGAACTCTGGGGCCAACGTCCTGACTTTC. Its translation is CASGSQGRQNSGANVLTF.

On this clonotype: A much larger clone lies one base from this, so it may be a read error. The gene calls are TRBV28 and TRBJ2-5; D call uncertain. Per the germline V gene, CDR1 is MDHEN and CDR2 is SYDVKM. Trimming cost V 3 bases and J 1 base, with 15 bases left between them. The CDR3 has 16 amino acids. DNA of the CDR3: TGTGCCAGCAGTTTTCTCGGTTCGATTGTCCAAGAGACCCAGTACTTC. Protein product: CASSFLGSIVQETQYF.

There are many counts of this clonotype. V and J are TRBV6-1 and TRBJ2-6; possible D gene TRBD2, 6 bases. Germline V gives CDR1 MNHNS, CDR2 SASEGT. V dropped 11 bases and J dropped 0 bases, with 14 bases sitting between them. There are 15 residues in the CDR3. The CDR3 DNA is TGTGCCGCCACCTCCGGGGGCTCTGGGGCCAACGTCCTGACTTTC. This codes for CAATSGGSGANVLTF.

In its sample, this clonotype is medium-sized. V is TRBV11-2 and J is TRBJ2-3, with 7 bases aligning to TRBD1. Germline V gene data show CDR1 as SGHAT and CDR2 as FQNNGV. V trimming: 5 bases; J trimming: 1 base; junction bases outside the gene matches: 6. The CDR3 runs 15 residues. The CDR3 DNA is TGTGCCAGCAGCCCGACAGGGTTTGGCACAGATACGCAGTATTTT. This gives the protein CASSPTGFGTDTQYF.

This clonotype is medium-sized in the sample. The chain combines TRBV11-2 with TRBJ2-7; a weak D match, TRBD1 (5 bases). V was cut by 6 bases and J by 4 bases, with 19 bases left in between. Germline V gives CDR1 SGHAT, CDR2 FQNNGV. The CDR3 runs 15 residues. For the CDR3, the DNA is TGTGCCAGCAGTCAACAAAGGGGTACCCAGTACGAGCAGTACTTC. Amino acids: CASSQQRGTQYEQYF.

This clonotype was detected ten times or more. The chain uses TRBV14 and TRBJ2-5; D is uncertain. The length of the CDR3 is 13 residues. Germline-derived CDR1 and CDR2 are SGHDN and FVKESK. V was shortened by 3 bases and J by 1 base, with 6 bases between the two germline ends. The CDR3 here is CASSQTVQETQYF. The CDR3 DNA reads as TGTGCCAGCAGCCAGACGGTCCAAGAGACCCAGTACTTC.

As concerns this clonotype: A much bigger clone sits one base away, suggesting this may be a read error. This chain uses TRBV7-8 with TRBJ2-7, with D unclear. The CDR3 totals 13 residues. The germline V gene encodes CDR1 SGHVS and CDR2 FQNEAQ. The CDR3 reads CDSSLGVSYEQYF. CDR3 nucleotide sequence: TGTGACAGCAGCTTGGGCGTTTCCTACGAGCAGTACTTC.

This clonotype was observed once. One end of the junction varies from germline; a read error may be responsible. This rearrangement joins TRBV6-2 or TRBV6-3 to TRBJ2-3; 9 bases match TRBD1. This CDR3 region has 18 residues. The germline V gene has CDR1 MNHEY and CDR2 SVGEGT. Written as DNA, the CDR3 is TGCGCCAGCAGCCACGGGCCGGGACAGGGAGATTACACAGATACGCAATATTTT. Its translation is CASSHGPGQGDYTDTQYF.

About this clonotype itself: The CDR3 does not end in the conserved phenylalanine or tryptophan, so this is likely a read error. No DNA is shown, since the ends of the CDR3 on it are uncertain; the CDR3 is the one TCRdb lists. The rearrangement uses TRBV11-2 and TRBJ2-3; TRBD1 reflects the table's D call only, with no check against the DNA. Both ends counted, the CDR3 spans 14 residues. Germline V gives CDR1 SGHAT, CDR2 FQNNGV. The CDR3 reads CASSRTGTDSMRYL.

This clonotype has at least ten counts. In DNA form, the CDR3 reads TGTGCCTGGAGTGTACAAGGACAACGGAAGCATTTT. Translating it yields CAWSVQGQRKHF. The chain links TRBV30 to TRBJ1-5, with D possibly being TRBD1 (5 bases). The germline V and J ends were trimmed by 0 bases and 14 bases, with 14 bases remaining between them. CDR3 length: 12 amino acids. Looked up from germline, CDR1 is GTSNPN and CDR2 is SVGIG (reference sequence).

This sequence joins TRBV11-3 and TRBJ1-3; unclear D gene. From germline, CDR1 is SGHNT and CDR2 YENEEA. The CDR3 contains 13 residues. The chain's CDR3 is CVSSHNTGNTIYF. DNA of the CDR3: TGTGTCAGTAGCCATAATACTGGAAACACCATATATTTT.

On this clonotype: This CDR3 fails to terminate in the conserved phenylalanine or tryptophan, so it likely reflects a read error. V and J are TRBV4-1 and TRBJ2-5; the D call may be TRBD1 or TRBD2 (5 bases each). This CDR3 has 15 amino acids. The germline V gene encodes CDR1 MGHRA and CDR2 YSYEKL. CDR3 protein: CVSSQDRDGAETQYY. DNA for the CDR3: TGCGTCAGCAGCCAAGATCGGGACGGGGCCGAGACTCAGTACTAC.

This rearrangement joins TRBV11-2 to TRBJ2-5, with D possibly matching TRBD2 (6 bases). CDR1 is SGHAT and CDR2 is FQNNGV in the germline V gene. CDR3 length equals 16 residues. The CDR3 sequence is CATNLVGRRAQETQYF. CDR3 DNA: TGTGCTACCAACTTAGTTGGGCGGAGGGCCCAAGAGACCCAGTACTTC.

As to this clonotype: The junction and the germline gene differ at one end; a read error may be behind it. This chain uses TRBV6-5 with TRBJ2-1; 8 positions match TRBD2. Germline V gene sequence: CDR1 MNHEY, CDR2 SVGAGI. The CDR3 is made up of 14 amino acids. CDR3 sequence (DNA): TGTGTCAGCAGACCCTGGACTAGCCACATTGTGCAGTTCTTC. Protein: CVSRPWTSHIVQFF.

The table lists this clonotype with a count of one. Compared with germline, one end of the junction differs, possibly owing to a read error. The chain couples TRBV6-5 to TRBJ2-6; D is possibly TRBD1 (5 bases). In germline, CDR1 is MNHEY, CDR2 SVGAGI. The CDR3 is made up of 18 amino acids. The CDR3 spells CASSHSLSRGLGANVLTF. CDR3 bases: TGTGCCAGCAGTCACTCCCTCTCAAGGGGATTAGGGGCCAATGTCCTGACTTTC.

The table lists this clonotype with a count of one. This sequence may be a read error, since a much larger clone differs from it by one base. V usage is TRBV20-1 and J usage is TRBJ2-1; possibly TRBD1 or TRBD2 for D (5 bases each). Germline V gene sequence: CDR1 DFQATT, CDR2 SNEGSKA (reference sequence). This CDR3 has 14 residues. The CDR3 DNA reads TGCAGTGCTGGACGGGACCTCTCCTACAATGGGCAGTTCTTC. This translates into CSAGRDLSYNGQFF.

In regard to this clonotype: A read error may be the cause here, since a much bigger clone is one base away. V usage is TRBV20-1 and J usage is TRBJ2-5, with 8 bases matching TRBD2. Germline V gene lookup returns CDR1 DFQATT and CDR2 SNEGSKA (reference sequence). This CDR3 comprises 11 residues. The CDR3 DNA reads TGCAGGGAAGCGGGAGTAGAGACCCAGTACTTC. Its translation: CREAGVETQYF.

With respect to this clonotype: It is likely a read error, because the conserved phenylalanine at the end of the CDR3 is missing. The limits of the CDR3 on the DNA are not certain, so only TCRdb's listed CDR3 is given. The chain uses TRBV11-2 and TRBJ1-5; the table calls TRBD1, which could not be checked here. Both ends counted, the CDR3 spans 13 residues. Germline V gene lookup returns CDR1 SGHAT and CDR2 FQNNGV. The CDR3 protein is CASSLLGDQPRHY.

This clonotype is a singleton in its sample. The chain joins TRBV4-2 to TRBJ1-5; D may be TRBD1 (5 bases). The CDR3 consists of 20 residues. CDR1 is LGHNA, CDR2 YNFKEQ, per germline. Trimming removed 7 bases from V and 1 base from J, with 29 bases in between. CDR3 bases: TGTGCCAGCACCCGATATCCCTCCCAGGGAACGTTTCGGAGCAATCAGCCCCAGCATTTT. Protein: CASTRYPSQGTFRSNQPQHF.

A note on this clonotype: A junction boundary mismatches the germline segment, possibly from a read error. This sequence joins TRBV11-2 and TRBJ2-7, with D uncertain. Germline CDR1 SGHAT, CDR2 FQNNGV. The CDR3 is 14 amino acids. Here the CDR3 DNA reads TGTGCCCGCAGCTTACCGTTAGCCGTCCACGAGCAGTACTTC. Residues: CARSLPLAVHEQYF.

As to this clonotype: The CDR3 does not end in the conserved phenylalanine or tryptophan, so this is likely a read error. For the CDR3, the DNA is TGTGCCATCAGTTTAGTCTCAAACTCCTACGAGCAGTACTTA. Translating gives CAISLVSNSYEQYL. The chain links TRBV11-2 to TRBJ2-7; D remains ambiguous. The germline V gene has CDR1 SGHAT and CDR2 FQNNGV. The CDR3 loop spans 14 amino acids. V shed 10 bases and J shed 0 bases, with 16 bases lying between them.